Each of the 19 T cell receptor beta chains below was sequenced from the same sample in a study of blood T cell repertoires in COVID-19. Profiling relied on immunoSEQ multiplex PCR, and the TCRdb table lists in-frame clones only, not all of them. The sample lists about 480,000 clones; around 89% were seen once. The sequenced material came from peripheral blood. These receptors came from a woman younger than 45 with acute or convalescent COVID-19.

The chain carries TRBV23-1 and TRBJ1-2, with D possibly matching TRBD1 (5 bases). TRBV23-1 is placed among ORFs of uncertain function. Trimming stripped 4 bases from V and 4 bases from J, with 7 bases between. The length of the CDR3 is 12 residues. The CDR3 is CASSRQSYGYTF. CDR3 nucleotide sequence: TGCGCCAGCAGTCGACAGAGCTATGGCTACACCTTC.

The chain combines TRBV30 with TRBJ2-2; D is ambiguous. The germline V gene has CDR1 GTSNPN and CDR2 SVGIG (reference sequence). This CDR3 region has 14 residues. Trimming removed 2 bases from V and 7 bases from J, with 14 bases in between. CDR3 amino acids: CAWSHGLLIGELFF. The CDR3, as DNA: TGTGCCTGGAGTCACGGGTTATTGATCGGGGAGCTGTTTTTT.

This rearrangement joins TRBV10-3 to TRBJ2-3, with 9 bases lining up with TRBD2. Trimming cost V 0 bases and J 9 bases; bases outside gene matches: 4. The CDR3 extends over 14 amino acids. Germline CDR1 ENHRY, CDR2 SYGVKD. The CDR3 sequence: CAISESRLAGTQYF. The CDR3 nucleotides are TGTGCCATCAGTGAGTCTCGGCTAGCGGGAACGCAGTATTTT.

This clone has a handful of counts. This sequence joins TRBV7-2 and TRBJ2-1, with D maybe TRBD2 (5 bases). The CDR3 spans 11 residues. Germline CDR1 SGHTA, CDR2 FQGNSA. Deletions cut 8 bases from V and 9 bases from J, with 11 bases between. DNA of the CDR3: TGTGCCAGCGGTATAGCGTCTGAGCAGTTCTTC. This gives the protein CASGIASEQFF.

The chain uses TRBV5-5 and TRBJ2-1, with TRBD2 identical over 7 bases. The CDR3 runs to 15 residues. CDR1 is SGHKS, CDR2 YYEKEE, per germline (reference sequence). V lost 6 bases to trimming and J lost 6 bases; unmatched junction nucleotides: 12. The CDR3 nucleotides are TGTGCCAGCACCCCGCTGGGGGGGGGAATCAATGAGCAGTTCTTC. Translation gives CASTPLGGGINEQFF.

The V call is TRBV7-7, the J call TRBJ2-5; 8 nucleotides agree with TRBD2. Unmatched junction bases numbered 7, after V lost 5 bases and J lost 5 bases. The CDR3 runs to 14 residues. The germline V gene encodes CDR1 SSHAT and CDR2 FNYEAQ (reference sequence). The CDR3 spells CASSPGLVRETQYF. The CDR3 DNA reads TGTGCCAGCAGCCCGGGACTAGTTAGGGAGACCCAGTACTTC.

The chain joins TRBV7-3 to TRBJ1-6; 7 bases match TRBD1. This CDR3 contains 14 residues. The germline gives CDR1 SGHTA, CDR2 FQGTGA. With 5 bases clipped from V and 6 bases from J, the junction kept 4 bases outside the gene matches. For the CDR3, the DNA is TGTGCCAGCAGCCGACAGGGAGGTAATTCACCCCTCCACTTT. It specifies CASSRQGGNSPLHF.

This sequence joins TRBV2 and TRBJ1-1; TRBD1 matches 8 bases. Germline trimming cut 7 bases from V and 0 bases from J; bases unmatched to any gene: 4. The CDR3 contains 14 residues. Looked up from germline, CDR1 is SNHLY and CDR2 is FYNNEI. The CDR3 bases are TGTGCCAGCAAGTCAGGGGGCTTGAACACTGAAGCTTTCTTT. Protein: CASKSGGLNTEAFF. The full variable domain, rest sourced from reference TRBV2 and TRBJ1-1, is EPEVTQTPSHQVTQMGQEVILRCVPISNHLYFYWYRQILGQKVEFLVSFYNNEISEKSEIFDDQFSVERPDGSNFTLKIRSTKLEDSAMYFCASKSGGLNTEAFFGQGTRLTVV.

Regarding this clone: The sample holds other DNA sequences that translate to the same CDR3. This sequence joins TRBV5-1 and TRBJ1-6; 10 bases line up with TRBD1. The CDR3 has 14 residues. Germline loops: CDR1 SGHRS, CDR2 YFSETQ. Trimming removed 4 bases from V and 7 bases from J; junction bases left unmatched: 2. The CDR3 loop is CASSPGQGNSPLHF. In DNA form, the CDR3 reads TGCGCCAGCAGCCCGGGACAGGGGAATTCACCCCTCCACTTT. The full variable domain, with the rest looked up from reference TRBV5-1 and TRBJ1-6, is KAGVTQTPRYLIKTRGQQVTLSCSPISGHRSVSWYQQTPGQGLQFLFEYFSETQRNKGNFPGRFSGRQFSNSRSEMNVSTLELGDSALYLCASSPGQGNSPLHFGNGTRLTVT.

This rearrangement joins TRBV29-1 to TRBJ2-1, with 8 nucleotides matching TRBD2. Trimming at V came to 2 bases and at J to 6 bases, leaving 12 bases not matched to a gene. The CDR3 extends over 16 amino acids. Germline lookup yields CDR1 SQVTM and CDR2 ANQGSEA. CDR3 amino acids: CSVEPSGTRLANEQFF. The CDR3 region has the DNA TGCAGCGTTGAACCGTCCGGGACTAGATTGGCCAATGAGCAGTTCTTC.

This chain uses TRBV28 with TRBJ1-6; D remains ambiguous. Germline V gene data show CDR1 as MDHEN and CDR2 as SYDVKM. The CDR3 is made up of 13 amino acids. Trimming removed 6 bases from V and 7 bases from J, with 10 bases in between. Written as DNA, the CDR3 is TGTGCCAGCAGCCGGACTCGGAATTCACCCCTCCACTTT. Amino acid sequence: CASSRTRNSPLHF.

The chain carries TRBV5-1 and TRBJ2-3; D is unclear. Germline V gives CDR1 SGHRS, CDR2 YFSETQ. CDR3 size: 15 residues. V was pared by 0 bases and J by 0 bases, with 8 bases between. Written as DNA, the CDR3 is TGCGCCAGCAGCTTGGGTCAGATAAGCACAGATACGCAGTATTTT. Its protein product is CASSLGQISTDTQYF. Supplemented by reference TRBV5-1 and TRBJ2-3, the full variable domain reads KAGVTQTPRYLIKTRGQQVTLSCSPISGHRSVSWYQQTPGQGLQFLFEYFSETQRNKGNFPGRFSGRQFSNSRSEMNVSTLELGDSALYLCASSLGQISTDTQYFGPGTRLTVL.

The chain joins TRBV5-1 to TRBJ1-5; D gene unclear. V lost 0 bases and J 9 bases, leaving 10 bases between the germline ends. Germline V gives CDR1 SGHRS, CDR2 YFSETQ. The CDR3 contains 13 residues. This chain's CDR3 is CASSLESGAPQHF. CDR3 bases: TGCGCCAGCAGCTTGGAATCTGGAGCGCCCCAGCATTTT.

This clone is a singleton in its sample. The gene calls are TRBV5-1 and TRBJ2-3; D uncertain. Germline values: CDR1 SGHRS, CDR2 YFSETQ. CDR3 length: 13 amino acids. V dropped 4 bases and J dropped 1 base, with 7 bases sitting between them. CDR3 amino acids: CASSEAGTDTQYF. The DNA for the CDR3 is TGCGCCAGCAGCGAGGCGGGCACAGATACGCAGTATTTT.

The chain carries TRBV9 and TRBJ1-2, with a possible D match to TRBD1 (6 bases). The V gene's germline CDR1 is SGDLS and CDR2 YYNGEE. Trimming removed 3 bases at V and 2 bases at J, with 17 bases between. The CDR3 spans 16 residues. The CDR3 DNA is TGTGCCAGCAGCGGGAACTCCGACGGACAGAACTATGGCTACACCTTC. Protein: CASSGNSDGQNYGYTF.

The chain has TRBV18 and TRBJ2-7, with a weak D call TRBD1 (5 bases). V was clipped by 4 bases and J by 2 bases, with 15 bases between them. Germline loops: CDR1 KGHSH, CDR2 LQKENI. There are 15 residues in the CDR3. CDR3 protein: CASSQRPTDTYEQYF. For the CDR3, the DNA is TGTGCCAGCTCACAACGTCCGACAGATACCTACGAGCAGTACTTC.

This chain's CDR3 is CASSKALTGTGRICNQPQHF. CDR3 DNA sequence: TGTGCCAGCAGCAAAGCGCTAACGGGGACAGGGAGAATATGCAATCAGCCCCAGCATTTT. The chain couples TRBV21-1 to TRBJ1-5; no DNA check was done on the table's D call, TRBD1. TRBV21-1 is deemed a pseudogene. This CDR3 region has 20 residues.

CDR3 nucleotide sequence: TGTGCCAGCAGTCGACAGGGGGCGGGGGAAAAACTGTTTTTT. This codes for CASSRQGAGEKLFF. The chain has TRBV2 and TRBJ1-4, with TRBD1 matching 10 bases. This CDR3 region has 14 residues. V lost 5 bases and J lost 8; bases outside the gene matches: 5. CDR1 and CDR2 (germline): SNHLY, FYNNEI.

The V gene is TRBV2, the J gene TRBJ2-4, with 10 bases fitting TRBD1. Germline CDR1 and CDR2: SNHLY and FYNNEI. V lost 2 bases, J lost 1 base, and 11 bases stayed unmatched. The CDR3 has 19 residues. This CDR3 is CASSEMTGGHGLAKNIQYF. In DNA, the CDR3 is TGTGCCAGCAGTGAAATGACAGGGGGCCACGGACTCGCCAAAAACATTCAGTACTTC.